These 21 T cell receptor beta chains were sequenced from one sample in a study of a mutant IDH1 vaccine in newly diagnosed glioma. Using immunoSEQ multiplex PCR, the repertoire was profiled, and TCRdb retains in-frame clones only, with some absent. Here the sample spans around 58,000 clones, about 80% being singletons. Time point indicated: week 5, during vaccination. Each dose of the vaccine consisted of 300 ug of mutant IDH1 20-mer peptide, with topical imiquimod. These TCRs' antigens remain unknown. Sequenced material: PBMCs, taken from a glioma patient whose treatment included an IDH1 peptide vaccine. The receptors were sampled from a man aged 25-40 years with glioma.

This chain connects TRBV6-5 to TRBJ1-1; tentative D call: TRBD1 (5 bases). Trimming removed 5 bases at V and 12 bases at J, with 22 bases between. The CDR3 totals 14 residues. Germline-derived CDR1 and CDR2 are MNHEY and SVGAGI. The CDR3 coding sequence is TGTGCCAGCAGTCCCGGGGGAAGGGGAACGGATTCTTTCTTT. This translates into CASSPGGRGTDSFF.

The chain's CDR3 is CASSPGLAGDYNEQFF. The CDR3 DNA reads as TGCGCCAGCAGCCCAGGACTAGCGGGGGACTACAATGAGCAGTTCTTC. The chain combines TRBV5-1 with TRBJ2-1, with 13 bases that match TRBD2. Per the germline V gene, CDR1 is SGHRS and CDR2 is YFSETQ. The CDR3 runs 16 residues. Unmatched junction bases numbered 4, after V lost 4 bases and J lost 3 bases. The entire variable domain, with the rest obtained from reference TRBV5-1 and TRBJ2-1, is as follows: KAGVTQTPRYLIKTRGQQVTLSCSPISGHRSVSWYQQTPGQGLQFLFEYFSETQRNKGNFPGRFSGRQFSNSRSEMNVSTLELGDSALYLCASSPGLAGDYNEQFFGPGTRLTVL.

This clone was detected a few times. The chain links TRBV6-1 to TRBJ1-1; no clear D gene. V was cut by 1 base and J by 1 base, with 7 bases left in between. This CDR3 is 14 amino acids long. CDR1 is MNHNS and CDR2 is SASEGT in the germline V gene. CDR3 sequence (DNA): TGTGCCAGCAGTGAAGGTGTAGAGAACACTGAAGCTTTCTTT. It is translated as CASSEGVENTEAFF.

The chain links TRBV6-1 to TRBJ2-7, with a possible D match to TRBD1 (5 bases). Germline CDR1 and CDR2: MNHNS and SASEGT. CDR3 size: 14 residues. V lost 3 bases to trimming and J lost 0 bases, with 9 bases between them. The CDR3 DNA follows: TGTGCCAGCAGTGACCAGGGCATCTCCTACGAGCAGTACTTC. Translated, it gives CASSDQGISYEQYF.

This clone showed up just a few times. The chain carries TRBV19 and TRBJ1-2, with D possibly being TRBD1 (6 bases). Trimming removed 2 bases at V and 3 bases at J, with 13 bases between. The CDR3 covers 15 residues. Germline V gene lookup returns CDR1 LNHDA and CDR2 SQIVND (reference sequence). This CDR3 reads CASSISLTGDYGYTF. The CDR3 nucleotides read TGTGCCAGTAGTATATCCCTGACAGGAGACTATGGCTACACCTTC. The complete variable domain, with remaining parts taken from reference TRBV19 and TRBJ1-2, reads DGGITQSPKYLFRKEGQNVTLSCEQNLNHDAMYWYRQDPGQGLRLIYYSQIVNDFQKGDIAEGYSVSREKKESFPLTVTSAQKNPTAFYLCASSISLTGDYGYTFGSGTRLTVV.

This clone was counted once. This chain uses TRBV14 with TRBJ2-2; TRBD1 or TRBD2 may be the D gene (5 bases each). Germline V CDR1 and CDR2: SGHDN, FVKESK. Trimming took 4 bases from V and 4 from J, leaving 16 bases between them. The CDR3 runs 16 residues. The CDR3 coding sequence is TGTGCCAGCAGCCCGGCACCGGGTGGGGGCACCGGGGAGCTGTTTTTT. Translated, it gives CASSPAPGGGTGELFF. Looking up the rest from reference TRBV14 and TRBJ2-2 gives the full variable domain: EAGVTQFPSHSVIEKGQTVTLRCDPISGHDNLYWYRRVMGKEIKFLLHFVKESKQDESGMPNNRFLAERTGGTYSTLKVQPAELEDSGVYFCASSPAPGGGTGELFFGEGSRLTVL.

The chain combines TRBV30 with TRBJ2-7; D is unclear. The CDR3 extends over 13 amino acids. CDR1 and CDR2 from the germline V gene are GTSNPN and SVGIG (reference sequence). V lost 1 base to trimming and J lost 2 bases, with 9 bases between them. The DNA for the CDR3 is TGTGCCTGGAGTGAGGGCAGTCCCTACGAGCAGTACTTC. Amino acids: CAWSEGSPYEQYF. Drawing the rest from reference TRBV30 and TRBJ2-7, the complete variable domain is SQTIHQWPATLVQPVGSPLSLECTVEGTSNPNLYWYRQAAGRGLQLLFYSVGIGQISSEVPQNLSASRPQDRQFILSSKKLLLSDSGFYLCAWSEGSPYEQYFGPGTRLTVT.

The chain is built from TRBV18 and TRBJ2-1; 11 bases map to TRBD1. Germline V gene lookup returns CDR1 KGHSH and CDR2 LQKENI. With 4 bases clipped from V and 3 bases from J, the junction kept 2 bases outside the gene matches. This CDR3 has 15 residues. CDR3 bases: TGTGCCAGCTCACTTGGGACAGGGGGCTACAATGAGCAGTTCTTC. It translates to CASSLGTGGYNEQFF.

CDR3 coding DNA: TGTGCCAGTAGTCTCTCTCCCCGGGGGGCCGGGAGAGATACGCAGTATTTT. This encodes CASSLSPRGAGRDTQYF. This chain joins TRBV19 and TRBJ2-3; D is possibly TRBD2 (7 bases). Germline CDR1 and CDR2: LNHDA and SQIVND (reference sequence). The CDR3 length is 17 residues. Trimming removed 5 bases from V and 5 bases from J, with 23 bases in between. The full variable domain, completed using reference TRBV19 and TRBJ2-3, is DGGITQSPKYLFRKEGQNVTLSCEQNLNHDAMYWYRQDPGQGLRLIYYSQIVNDFQKGDIAEGYSVSREKKESFPLTVTSAQKNPTAFYLCASSLSPRGAGRDTQYFGPGTRLTVL.

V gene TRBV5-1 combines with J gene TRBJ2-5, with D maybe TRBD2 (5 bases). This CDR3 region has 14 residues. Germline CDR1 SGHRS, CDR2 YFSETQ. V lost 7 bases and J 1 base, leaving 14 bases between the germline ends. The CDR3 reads CASGHGVGQETQYF. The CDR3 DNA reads TGCGCCAGCGGCCACGGGGTGGGCCAAGAGACCCAGTACTTC.

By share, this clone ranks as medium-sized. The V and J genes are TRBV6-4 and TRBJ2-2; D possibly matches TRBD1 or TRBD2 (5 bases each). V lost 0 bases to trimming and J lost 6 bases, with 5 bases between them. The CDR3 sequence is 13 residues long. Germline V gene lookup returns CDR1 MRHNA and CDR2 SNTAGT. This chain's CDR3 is CASSDSGAGELFF. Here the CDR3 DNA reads TGTGCCAGCAGTGACTCGGGGGCCGGGGAGCTGTTTTTT.

The CDR3 DNA reads TGTGCCAGCAGCCAAGAGCGGGGGGGCCAAGAGACCCAGTACTTC. This gives the protein CASSQERGGQETQYF. This chain joins TRBV4-2 and TRBJ2-5; 9 positions agree with TRBD2. The CDR3 extends over 15 amino acids. CDR1 LGHNA and CDR2 YNFKEQ come from the germline V gene. Trimming cost V 0 bases and J 1 base; bases outside gene matches: 0.

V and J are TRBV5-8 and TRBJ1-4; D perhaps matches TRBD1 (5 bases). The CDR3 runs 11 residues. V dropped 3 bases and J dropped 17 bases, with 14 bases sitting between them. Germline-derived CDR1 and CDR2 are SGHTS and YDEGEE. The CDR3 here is CASSSGAGGFF. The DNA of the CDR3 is TGTGCCAGCAGCTCGGGAGCGGGGGGATTTTTT.

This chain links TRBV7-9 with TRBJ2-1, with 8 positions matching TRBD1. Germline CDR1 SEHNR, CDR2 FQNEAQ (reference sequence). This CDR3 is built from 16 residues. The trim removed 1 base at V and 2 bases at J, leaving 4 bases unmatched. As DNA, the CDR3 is TGTGCCAGCAGCTTAGTCGGACAGGGCCCCTACAATGAGCAGTTCTTC. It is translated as CASSLVGQGPYNEQFF.

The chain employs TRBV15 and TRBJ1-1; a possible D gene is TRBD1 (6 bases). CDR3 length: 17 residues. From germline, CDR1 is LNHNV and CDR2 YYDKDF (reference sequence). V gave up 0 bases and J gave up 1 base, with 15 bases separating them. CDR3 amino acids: CATSRDRGNWANTEAFF. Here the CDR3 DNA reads TGTGCCACCAGCAGAGACAGGGGAAACTGGGCGAACACTGAAGCTTTCTTT.

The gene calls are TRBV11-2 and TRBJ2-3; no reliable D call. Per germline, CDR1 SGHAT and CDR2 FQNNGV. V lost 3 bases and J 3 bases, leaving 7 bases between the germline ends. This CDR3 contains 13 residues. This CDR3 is CASSFTETDTQYF. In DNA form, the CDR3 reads TGTGCCAGCAGCTTTACAGAGACAGATACGCAGTATTTT.

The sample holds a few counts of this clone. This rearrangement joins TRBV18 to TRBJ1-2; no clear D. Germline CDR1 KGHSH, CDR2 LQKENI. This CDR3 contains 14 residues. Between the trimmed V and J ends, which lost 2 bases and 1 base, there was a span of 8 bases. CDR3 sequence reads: CASSPRQDNYGYTF. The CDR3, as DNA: TGTGCCAGCTCACCAAGACAAGATAACTATGGCTACACCTTC.

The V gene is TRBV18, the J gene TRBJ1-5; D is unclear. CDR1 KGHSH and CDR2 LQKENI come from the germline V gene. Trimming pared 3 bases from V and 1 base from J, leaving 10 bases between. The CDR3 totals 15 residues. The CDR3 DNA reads TGTGCCAGCTCACCGTCCCTGGGAAGCAATCAGCCCCAGCATTTT. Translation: CASSPSLGSNQPQHF.

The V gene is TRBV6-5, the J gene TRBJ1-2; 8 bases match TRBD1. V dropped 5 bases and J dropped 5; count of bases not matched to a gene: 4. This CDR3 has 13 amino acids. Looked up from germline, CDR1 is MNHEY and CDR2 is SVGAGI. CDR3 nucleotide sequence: TGTGCCAGCAGTCCGGACAGGGCGTATGGCTACACCTTC. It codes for CASSPDRAYGYTF.

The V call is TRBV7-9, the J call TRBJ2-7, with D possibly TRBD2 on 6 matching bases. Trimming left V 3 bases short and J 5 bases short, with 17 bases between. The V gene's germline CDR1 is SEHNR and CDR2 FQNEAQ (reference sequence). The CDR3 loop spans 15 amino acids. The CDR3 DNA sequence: TGTGCCAGCAGCTTCACCGGGACTCAAAGCCACGAGCAGTACTTC. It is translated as CASSFTGTQSHEQYF.

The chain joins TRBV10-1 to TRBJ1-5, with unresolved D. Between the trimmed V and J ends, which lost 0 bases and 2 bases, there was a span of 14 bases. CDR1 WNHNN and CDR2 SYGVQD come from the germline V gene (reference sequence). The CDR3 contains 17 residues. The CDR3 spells CASSESRTESCNQPQHF. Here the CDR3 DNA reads TGCGCCAGCAGTGAGTCCCGGACGGAGAGTTGCAATCAGCCCCAGCATTTT.